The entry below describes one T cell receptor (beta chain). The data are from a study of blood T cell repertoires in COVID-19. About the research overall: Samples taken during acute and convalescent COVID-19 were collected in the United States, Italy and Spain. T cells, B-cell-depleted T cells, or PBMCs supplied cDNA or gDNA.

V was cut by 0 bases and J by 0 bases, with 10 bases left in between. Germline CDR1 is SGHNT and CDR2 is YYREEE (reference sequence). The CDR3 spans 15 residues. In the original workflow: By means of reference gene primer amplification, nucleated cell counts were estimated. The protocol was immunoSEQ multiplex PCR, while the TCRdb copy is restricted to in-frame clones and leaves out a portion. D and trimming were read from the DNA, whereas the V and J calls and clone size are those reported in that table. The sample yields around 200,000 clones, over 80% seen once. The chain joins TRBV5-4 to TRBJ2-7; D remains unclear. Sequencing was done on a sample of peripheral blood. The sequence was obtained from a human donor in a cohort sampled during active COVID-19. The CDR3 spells CASSLGASSSYEQYF. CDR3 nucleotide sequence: TGTGCCAGCAGCTTGGGGGCCAGTAGCTCCTACGAGCAGTACTTC.